In its sample, the clone carrying this T cell receptor (beta chain) was seen many times. This sample is drawn from a study of identical twins. V was cut by 4 bases and J by 6 bases, with 10 bases left in between. The CDR3 has 13 amino acids. Germline V gene lookup returns CDR1 MNHEY and CDR2 SMNVEV (reference sequence). It was template switching that added a universal primer site, and there were unique molecular identifiers on the cDNA. TCRdb reprocessed the 5' RACE reads via MiXCR and lists one record per CDR3 protein. Seen here are about 690,000 distinct CDR3 sequences, around 6% observed once, and the top ten hold approximately 1.6%.

This receptor was obtained from a young man in good health. The chain recombines TRBV27 with TRBJ2-1; no clear D gene. The sequenced material came from naive T cells sorted from blood. In nucleotides, the CDR3 is TGTGCCAGCAGTTCTGTAGTTCTCAATGAGCAGTTCTTC. It translates to CASSSVVLNEQFF.